A single T cell receptor beta chain is shown here with its context. This CDR3 has 14 amino acids. V was pared by 4 bases and J by 3 bases, with 2 bases of the junction left unmatched. CDR1 is SGHVS and CDR2 is FQNEAQ in the germline V gene. Profiled with immunoSEQ multiplex PCR; TCRdb holds only in-frame clones, not every one. The sample shows fewer than 200,000 clones, just over 85% of them seen only once. Individuals aged roughly 18 to 95 years were recruited from around 22 US areas. Cohort placement rested on clinical history that participants reported themselves. The data derive from a study of blood T cell repertoires in COVID-19. Across the whole study: T cells, B-cell-depleted T cells, or PBMCs provided the cDNA or gDNA that served as material.

The sequenced material came from PBMCs or T cells enriched from blood (not recorded which). The chain carries TRBV7-8 and TRBJ2-5; 10 bases map to TRBD2. The receptor was isolated from a woman aged 18-29 years who had recovered from COVID-19. The CDR3 is CASSSGTSEETQYF. The CDR3 nucleotides are TGTGCCAGCAGCTCCGGGACTAGCGAAGAGACCCAGTACTTC.